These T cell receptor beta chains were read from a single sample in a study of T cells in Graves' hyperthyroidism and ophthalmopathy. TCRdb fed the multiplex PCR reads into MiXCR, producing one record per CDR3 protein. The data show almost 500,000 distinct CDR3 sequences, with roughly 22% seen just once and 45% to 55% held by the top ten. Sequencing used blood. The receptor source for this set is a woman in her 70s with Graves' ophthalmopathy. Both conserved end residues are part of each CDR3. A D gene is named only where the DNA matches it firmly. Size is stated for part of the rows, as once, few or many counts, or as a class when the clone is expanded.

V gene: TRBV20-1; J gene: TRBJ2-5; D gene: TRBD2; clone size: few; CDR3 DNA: TGCAGTGCTACCCCAGCCGGGACTAGCGGGATCGAGACCCAGTACTTC; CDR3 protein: CSATPAGTSGIETQYF
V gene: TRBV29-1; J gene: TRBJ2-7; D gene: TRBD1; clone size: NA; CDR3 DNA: TGCAGCGTGGGACCGGGACAGGGGACGGGCGAGCAGTACTTC; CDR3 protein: CSVGPGQGTGEQYF
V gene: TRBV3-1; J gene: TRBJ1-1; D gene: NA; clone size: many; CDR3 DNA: TGTGCCAGCAGCCAAGGAGGGGGGTCGAACACTGAAGCTTTCTTT; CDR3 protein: CASSQGGGSNTEAFF
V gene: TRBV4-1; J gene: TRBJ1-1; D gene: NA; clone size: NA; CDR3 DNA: TGCGCCAGCTTTCCGGCCGGACGCCTTGGGAACACTGAAGCTTTCTTT; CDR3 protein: CASFPAGRLGNTEAFF
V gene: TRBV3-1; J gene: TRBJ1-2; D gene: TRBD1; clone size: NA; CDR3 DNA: TGTGCCAGCAGCCCACCGAACAGGGGGCTAATTCCTAACTATGGCTACACCTTC; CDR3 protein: CASSPPNRGLIPNYGYTF
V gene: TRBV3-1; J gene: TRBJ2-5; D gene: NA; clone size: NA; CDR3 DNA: TGTGCCAGCAGCCAAGGGGGGGCCCAGTACTTC; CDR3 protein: CASSQGGAQYF
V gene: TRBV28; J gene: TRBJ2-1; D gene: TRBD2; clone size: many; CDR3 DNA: TGTGCCAGCACCGCGGGAGCTCCCAATGAGCAGTTCTTC; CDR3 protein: CASTAGAPNEQFF
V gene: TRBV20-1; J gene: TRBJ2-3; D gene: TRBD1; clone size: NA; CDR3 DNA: TGCAGTGCTACCTCTCGGGACAGGGTTACAGATACGCAGTATTTT; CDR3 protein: CSATSRDRVTDTQYF
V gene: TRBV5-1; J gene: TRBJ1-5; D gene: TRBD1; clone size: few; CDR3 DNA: TGCGCCAGCAGCAACCGGGACAGGGAAATTTATAGCAATCAGCCCCAGCATTTT; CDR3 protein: CASSNRDREIYSNQPQHF
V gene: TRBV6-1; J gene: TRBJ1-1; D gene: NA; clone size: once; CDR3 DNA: TGTGCCAGCCGTCGGCCAGGGAACACTGAAGTTTTCTTT; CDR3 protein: CASRRPGNTEVFF
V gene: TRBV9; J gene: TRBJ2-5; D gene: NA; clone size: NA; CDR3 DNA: TGTGCCAGCAGCGTCGACCCTTTACAAGAGACCCAGTACTTC; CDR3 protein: CASSVDPLQETQYF
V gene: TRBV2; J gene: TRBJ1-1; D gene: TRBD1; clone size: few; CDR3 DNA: TGTGCCAGCAAACAGGGGGCCCTCATGAACACTGAAGCTTTCTTT; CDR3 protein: CASKQGALMNTEAFF
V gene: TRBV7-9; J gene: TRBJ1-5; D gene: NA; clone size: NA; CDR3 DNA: TGTGCCAGCAGCCACCTCAATCAGCCCCAGCATTTT; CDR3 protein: CASSHLNQPQHF
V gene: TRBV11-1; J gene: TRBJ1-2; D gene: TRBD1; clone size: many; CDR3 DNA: TGTGCCAGCAGCTTACGCGGACAGGCAATCTATGGCTACACCTTC; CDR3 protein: CASSLRGQAIYGYTF
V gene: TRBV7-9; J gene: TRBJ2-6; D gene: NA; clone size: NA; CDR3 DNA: TGTGCCAGCAGCCTTTGGACAGTCCCTGGGGCCAACGTCCTGACTTTC; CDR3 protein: CASSLWTVPGANVLTF
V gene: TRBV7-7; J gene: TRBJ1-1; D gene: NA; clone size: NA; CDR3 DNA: TGTGCTAAGACGCTTGAGAGTGGGGTGAATGCTGAAGCTTTCTTT; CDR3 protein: CAKTLESGVNAEAFF
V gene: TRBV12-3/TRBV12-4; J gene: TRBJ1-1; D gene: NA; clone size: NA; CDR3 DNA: TGTGCCAGCAGTTTAGGGGGGGACACTGAAGTTTTCTTT; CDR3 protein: CASSLGGDTEVFF
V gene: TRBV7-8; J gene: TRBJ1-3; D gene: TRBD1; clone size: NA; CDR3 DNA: TGTGCCAGCAGCTCGACAGGGGTACGTGGAAACACCATATATTTT; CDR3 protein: CASSSTGVRGNTIYF
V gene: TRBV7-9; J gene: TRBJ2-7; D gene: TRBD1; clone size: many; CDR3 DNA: TGTGCCAGCAGTTCACAACAGGGACAGCTTGGGTCCGAGCAGTACTTC; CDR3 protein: CASSSQQGQLGSEQYF
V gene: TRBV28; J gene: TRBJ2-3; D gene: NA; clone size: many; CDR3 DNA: TGTGCCAGCAGTTGGGGCGGAACAGATACGCAGTATTTT; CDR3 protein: CASSWGGTDTQYF
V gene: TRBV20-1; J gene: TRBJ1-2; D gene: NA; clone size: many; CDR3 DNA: TGCAGTGCTAGAGGGGGGGCGCGAGGCTACACCTTC; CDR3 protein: CSARGGARGYTF
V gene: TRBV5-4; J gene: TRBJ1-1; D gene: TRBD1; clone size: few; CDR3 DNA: TGTGCCAGCAGATTCGACAGGGGGATGAACACTGAAGCTTTCTTT; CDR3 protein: CASRFDRGMNTEAFF
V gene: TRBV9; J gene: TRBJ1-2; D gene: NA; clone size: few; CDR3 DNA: TGTGCCAGCAGCGTAGCCGACGGCGGGGTTGGCTACACCTTC; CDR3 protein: CASSVADGGVGYTF
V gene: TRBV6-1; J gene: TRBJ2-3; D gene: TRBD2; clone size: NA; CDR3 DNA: TGTGCCAGCAGTGAGGGGACTAGCACCTATACGCAGTATTTT; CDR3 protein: CASSEGTSTYTQYF
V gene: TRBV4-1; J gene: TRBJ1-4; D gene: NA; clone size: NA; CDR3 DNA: TGCGCCAGCAGCCAAGACAGCTACACAACTAATGAAAAACTGTTTTTT; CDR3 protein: CASSQDSYTTNEKLFF
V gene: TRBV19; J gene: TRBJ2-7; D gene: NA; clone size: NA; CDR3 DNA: TGTGCCAGTAGTATTGACAGGCTCTACGAGCAGTACTTC; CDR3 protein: CASSIDRLYEQYF
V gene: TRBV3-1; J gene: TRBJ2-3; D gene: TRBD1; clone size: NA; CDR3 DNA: TGTGCCAGCAGCCCACCACAGGGGAGAGATACGCAGTATTTT; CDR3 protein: CASSPPQGRDTQYF
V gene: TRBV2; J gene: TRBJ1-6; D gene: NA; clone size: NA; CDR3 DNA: TGTGCCAGCAGTGTCGAGCCCCGCATCGGGGGTTCACCCCTCCACTTT; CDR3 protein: CASSVEPRIGGSPLHF
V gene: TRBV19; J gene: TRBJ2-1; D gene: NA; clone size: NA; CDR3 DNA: TGTGCCATAGGAGACAGGAGCAATGAGCAGTTCTTC; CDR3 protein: CAIGDRSNEQFF
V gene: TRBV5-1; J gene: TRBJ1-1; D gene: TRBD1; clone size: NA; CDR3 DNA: TGCGCCAGCAGCTTTTCGACAGGGGACACTGAAGCTTTCTTT; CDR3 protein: CASSFSTGDTEAFF
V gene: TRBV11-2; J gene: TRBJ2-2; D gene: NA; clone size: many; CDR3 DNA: TGTGCCAGCAGCCCCGGAGTCGCCGGGGAGCTGTTTTTT; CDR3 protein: CASSPGVAGELFF
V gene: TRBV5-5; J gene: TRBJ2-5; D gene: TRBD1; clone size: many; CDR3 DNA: TGTGCCAGCAGCCGGACAGGGGGCTGGCAAGAGACCCAGTACTTC; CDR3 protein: CASSRTGGWQETQYF
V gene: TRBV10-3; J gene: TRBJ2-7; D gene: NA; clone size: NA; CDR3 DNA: TGTGCCATCAGTGAGTCGCAGCCACAATCACTACGCGAGCAGTACTTC; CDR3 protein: CAISESQPQSLREQYF
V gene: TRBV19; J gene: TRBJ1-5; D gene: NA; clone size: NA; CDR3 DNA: TGTGCCAGTAGCCCGTCTGGGCGGTCCTGGGTTAGCAATCAGCCCCAGCATTTT; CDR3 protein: CASSPSGRSWVSNQPQHF
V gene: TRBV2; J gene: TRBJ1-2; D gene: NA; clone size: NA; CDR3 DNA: TGTGCCAGCAGTAGGGAGGGGTATGGCTACACCTTC; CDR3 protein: CASSREGYGYTF
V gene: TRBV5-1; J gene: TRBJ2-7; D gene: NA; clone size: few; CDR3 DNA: TGCGCCAGCAGCCCATCGGCCGGGAACTACGAGCAGTACTTC; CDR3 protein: CASSPSAGNYEQYF
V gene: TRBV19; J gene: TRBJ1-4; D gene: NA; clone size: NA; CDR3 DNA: TGTGCCAGTAGGGCCGACAGGCCAACTAATGAAAAACTGTTTTTT; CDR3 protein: CASRADRPTNEKLFF
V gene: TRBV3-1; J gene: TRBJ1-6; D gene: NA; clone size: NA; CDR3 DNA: TGTGCCAGCTCCCTTAATAGGGATTCACCCCTCCACTTT; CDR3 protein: CASSLNRDSPLHF
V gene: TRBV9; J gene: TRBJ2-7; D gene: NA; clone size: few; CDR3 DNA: TGTGCCAGCAGCCCGGGCAGGGTACCGCTCTACGAGCAGTACTTC; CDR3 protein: CASSPGRVPLYEQYF
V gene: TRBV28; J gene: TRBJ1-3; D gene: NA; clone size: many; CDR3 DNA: TGTGCCAGCATCCAGGACTTCAACTCTGGAAACACCATATATTTT; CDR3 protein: CASIQDFNSGNTIYF
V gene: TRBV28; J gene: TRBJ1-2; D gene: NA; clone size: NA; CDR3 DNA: TGTGCCAGCAGTTCGACCCTCGAGGGACTCAAATCGGGCTACACCTTC; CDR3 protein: CASSSTLEGLKSGYTF
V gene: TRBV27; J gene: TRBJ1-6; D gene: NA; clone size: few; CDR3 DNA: TGTGCCAGCAGTCCTTCCCTGGGTCGGAATTCACCCCTCCACTTT; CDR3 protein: CASSPSLGRNSPLHF
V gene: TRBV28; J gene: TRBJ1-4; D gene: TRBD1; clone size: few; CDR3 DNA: TGTGCCAGCAGAATGATAACTCTGACAGGGACGGAGTATGAAAAACTGTTTTTT; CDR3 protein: CASRMITLTGTEYEKLFF
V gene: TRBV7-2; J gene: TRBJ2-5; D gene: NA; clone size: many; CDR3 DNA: TGTGCCAGCAGCCGCATGTGGGGCCAAGAGACCCAGTACTTC; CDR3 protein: CASSRMWGQETQYF
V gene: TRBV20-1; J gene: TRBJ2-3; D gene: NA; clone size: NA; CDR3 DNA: TGCAGTGCTAGAAACAAAGGGGAATCGCTTCTCACAGATACGCAGTATTTT; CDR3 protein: CSARNKGESLLTDTQYF
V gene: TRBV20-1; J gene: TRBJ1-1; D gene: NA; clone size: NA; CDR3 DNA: TGCAGTGTTAGACCGGAGAAAGATGAAGCTTTCTTT; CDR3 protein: CSVRPEKDEAFF
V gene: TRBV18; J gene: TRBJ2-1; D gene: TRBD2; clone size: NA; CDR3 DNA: TGTGCCAGCTCACTAGGTAACTTTGGACTAGCGCGCAATGAGCAGTTCTTC; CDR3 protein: CASSLGNFGLARNEQFF
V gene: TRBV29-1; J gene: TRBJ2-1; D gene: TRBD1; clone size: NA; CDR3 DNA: TGCAGCGGAATACAGGGGATCAATGAGCAGTTCTTC; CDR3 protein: CSGIQGINEQFF
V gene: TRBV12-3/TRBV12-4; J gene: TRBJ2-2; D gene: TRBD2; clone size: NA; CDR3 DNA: TGTGCCAGCAGTCCCACCAGCGGGGACACCGGGGAGCTGTTTTTT; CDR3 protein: CASSPTSGDTGELFF
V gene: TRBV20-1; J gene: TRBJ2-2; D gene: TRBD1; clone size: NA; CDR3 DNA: TGCAGTGCTAGGGACAGGACAAACACCGGGGAGCTGTTTTTT; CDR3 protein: CSARDRTNTGELFF
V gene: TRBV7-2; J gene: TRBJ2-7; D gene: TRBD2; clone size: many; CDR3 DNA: TGTGCCAGCAGCTCTAGCGGGAGTGAAGAGCAGTACTTC; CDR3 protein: CASSSSGSEEQYF
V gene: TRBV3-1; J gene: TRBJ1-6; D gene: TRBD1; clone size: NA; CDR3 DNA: TGTGCCAGCAGCCAAGATGGGGACAGAGGTTCACCCCTCCACTTT; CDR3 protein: CASSQDGDRGSPLHF
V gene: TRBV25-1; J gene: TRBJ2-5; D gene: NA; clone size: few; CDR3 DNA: TGTGCCAGTGGGGACCCTTTCCAAACCCAGTACTTC; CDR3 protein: CASGDPFQTQYF
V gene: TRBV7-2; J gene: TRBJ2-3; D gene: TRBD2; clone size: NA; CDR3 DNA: TGTGCCAGCAGCCTCCGCCGACTAGCGGGAAGTGGCACGGATACGCAGTATTTT; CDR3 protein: CASSLRRLAGSGTDTQYF